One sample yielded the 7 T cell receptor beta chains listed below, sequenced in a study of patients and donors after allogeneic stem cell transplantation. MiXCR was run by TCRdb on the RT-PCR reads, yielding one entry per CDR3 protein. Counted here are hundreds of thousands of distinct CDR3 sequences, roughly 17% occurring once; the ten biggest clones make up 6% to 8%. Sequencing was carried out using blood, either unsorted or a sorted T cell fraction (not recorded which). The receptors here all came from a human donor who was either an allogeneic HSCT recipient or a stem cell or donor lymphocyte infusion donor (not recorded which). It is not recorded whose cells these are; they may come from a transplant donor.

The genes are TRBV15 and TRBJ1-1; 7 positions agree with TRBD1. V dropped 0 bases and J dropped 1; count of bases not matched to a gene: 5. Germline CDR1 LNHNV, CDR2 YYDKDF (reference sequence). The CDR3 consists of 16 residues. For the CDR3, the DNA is TGTGCCACCAGCAGAGATTTAGGGGGCTGGAACACTGAAGCTTTCTTT. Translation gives CATSRDLGGWNTEAFF. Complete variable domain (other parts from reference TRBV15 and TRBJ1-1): DAMVIQNPRYQVTQFGKPVTLSCSQTLNHNVMYWYQQKSSQAPKLLFHYYDKDFNNEADTPDNFQSRRPNTSFCFLDIRSPGLGDTAMYLCATSRDLGGWNTEAFFGQGTRLTVV.

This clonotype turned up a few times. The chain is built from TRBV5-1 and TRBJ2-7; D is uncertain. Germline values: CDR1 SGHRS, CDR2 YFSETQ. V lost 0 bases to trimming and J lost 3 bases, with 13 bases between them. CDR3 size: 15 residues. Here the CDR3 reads CASSLDRVYSYEQYF. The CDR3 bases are TGCGCCAGCAGCTTGGATCGCGTCTACAGCTACGAGCAGTACTTC. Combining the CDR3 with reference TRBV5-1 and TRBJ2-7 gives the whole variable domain KAGVTQTPRYLIKTRGQQVTLSCSPISGHRSVSWYQQTPGQGLQFLFEYFSETQRNKGNFPGRFSGRQFSNSRSEMNVSTLELGDSALYLCASSLDRVYSYEQYFGPGTRLTVT.

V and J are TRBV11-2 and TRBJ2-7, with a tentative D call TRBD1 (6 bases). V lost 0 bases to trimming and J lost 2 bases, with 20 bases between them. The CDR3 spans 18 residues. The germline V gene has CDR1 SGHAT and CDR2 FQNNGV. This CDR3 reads CASSLEVWGLAHAYEQYF. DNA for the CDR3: TGTGCCAGCAGCTTAGAAGTGTGGGGGCTAGCACATGCCTACGAGCAGTACTTC.

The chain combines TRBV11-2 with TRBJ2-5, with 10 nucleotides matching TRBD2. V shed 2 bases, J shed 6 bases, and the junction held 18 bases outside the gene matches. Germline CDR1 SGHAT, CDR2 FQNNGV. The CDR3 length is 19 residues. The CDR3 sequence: CASSLRQGNQRGGLKTQYF. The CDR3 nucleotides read TGTGCCAGCAGCTTAAGGCAGGGCAACCAGCGGGGGGGCCTGAAGACCCAGTACTTC. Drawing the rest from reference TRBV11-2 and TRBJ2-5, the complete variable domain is EAGVAQSPRYKIIEKRQSVAFWCNPISGHATLYWYQQILGQGPKLLIQFQNNGVVDDSQLPKDRFSAERLKGVDSTLKIQPAKLEDSAVYLCASSLRQGNQRGGLKTQYFGPGTRLLVL.

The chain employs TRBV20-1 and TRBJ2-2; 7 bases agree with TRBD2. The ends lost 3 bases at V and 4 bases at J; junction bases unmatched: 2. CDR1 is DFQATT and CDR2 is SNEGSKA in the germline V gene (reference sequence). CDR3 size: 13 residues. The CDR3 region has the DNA TGCAGTGCTAGCGGGAGGACCACCGGGGAGCTGTTTTTT. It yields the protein CSASGRTTGELFF.

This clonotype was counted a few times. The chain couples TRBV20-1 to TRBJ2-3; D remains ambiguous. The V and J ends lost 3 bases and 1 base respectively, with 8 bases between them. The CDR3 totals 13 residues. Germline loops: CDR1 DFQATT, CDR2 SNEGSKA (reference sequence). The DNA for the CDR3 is TGCAGTGCTAGCCAAGCAGGCACAGATACGCAGTATTTT. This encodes CSASQAGTDTQYF.

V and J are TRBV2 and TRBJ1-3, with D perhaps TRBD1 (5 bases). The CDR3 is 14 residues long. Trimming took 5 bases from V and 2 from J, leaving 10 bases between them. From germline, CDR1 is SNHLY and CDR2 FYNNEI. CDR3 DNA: TGTGCCAGCAGTAATCGAGGGGCTGGAAACACCATATATTTT. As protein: CASSNRGAGNTIYF.